The 4 T cell receptor beta chains reported below all come from one sample, sequenced in a study of CXCR3-negative and CXCR3-positive naive CD8 T cells. General study points: Higher TRB CDR3 hydrophobicity marked CXCR3-positive naive cells relative to CXCR3-negative naive cells.

Their antigens remain unidentified. In preparing the TRB cDNA libraries, 5' RACE with UMI labels was used. TCRdb re-called the 5' RACE reads, yielding one record per CDR3 amino acid sequence without DNA. The sample table sets out some 150,000 distinct CDR3 sequences. The specimen sequenced was naive CXCR3+ CD8+ T cells from blood. Subset of the sample: CD45RO-CCR7+CD27+CD95- naive CD8+ T cells expressing CXCR3 (TNR3+). Source of these receptors: a human donor in good health. Some clones in this sample may be carry-over from other donors' samples.

The gene calls are TRBV2 and TRBJ2-7; without DNA, the TCRdb call of TRBD1 cannot be checked. The CDR3 totals 14 residues. The germline V gene has CDR1 SNHLY and CDR2 FYNNEI. This chain's CDR3 is CASKLGQLRHEQYF. Filled out from reference TRBV2 and TRBJ2-7, the complete variable domain reads EPEVTQTPSHQVTQMGQEVILRCVPISNHLYFYWYRQILGQKVEFLVSFYNNEISEKSEIFDDQFSVERPDGSNFTLKIRSTKLEDSAMYFCASKLGQLRHEQYFGPGTRLTVT.

The chain joins TRBV5-6 to TRBJ2-7. The germline gives CDR1 SGHDT, CDR2 YYEEEE. There are 14 residues in the CDR3. Here the CDR3 reads CASSLTTSSYEQYF.

The chain carries TRBV5-6 and TRBJ2-1; checking the TCRdb D call of TRBD1 is not possible without DNA. Looked up from germline, CDR1 is SGHDT and CDR2 is YYEEEE. The CDR3 has 16 amino acids. The CDR3 region is CASSPRLGQGYNEQFF. Full variable domain (remainder filled in from reference TRBV5-6 and TRBJ2-1): DAGVTQSPTHLIKTRGQQVTLRCSPKSGHDTVSWYQQALGQGPQFIFQYYEEEERQRGNFPDRFSGHQFPNYSSELNVNALLLGDSALYLCASSPRLGQGYNEQFFGPGTRLTVL.

The chain links TRBV20-1 to TRBJ1-4. The CDR3 is 15 amino acids. Germline-derived CDR1 and CDR2 are DFQATT and SNEGSKA (reference sequence). CDR3 in amino acids: CSARDPSSGGEKLFF.